The 30 T cell receptor beta chains below were found in one sample sequenced in a study of memory CD4+ T cells and cytomegalovirus serostatus. The sort gate was single viable CD3+CD4+CD8-CD45RO+ cells for memory CD4+ T cells. Sequencing was performed with immunoSEQ multiplex PCR; in TCRdb, only in-frame clones are kept and a portion is missing. The data contain approximately 61,000 clones, more than 75% of them singletons. The sample taken for sequencing was memory CD4+ T cells from blood. The receptors derive from an adult in good health and CMV-seronegative.

V usage is TRBV27 and J usage is TRBJ2-3; D is uncertain. With 0 bases removed from V and 6 bases from J, the gap between germline ends came to 13 bases. CDR1 is MNHEY and CDR2 is SMNVEV in the germline V gene (reference sequence). The CDR3 consists of 15 residues. The CDR3 sequence is CASSLSDGPGDTQYF. CDR3 nucleotides: TGTGCCAGCAGTTTATCTGACGGACCTGGGGATACGCAGTATTTT.

The V and J genes are TRBV18 and TRBJ1-5; a possible D gene is TRBD1 (6 bases). With 3 bases removed from V and 0 bases from J, the gap between germline ends came to 9 bases. This CDR3 spans 15 amino acids. Looked up from germline, CDR1 is KGHSH and CDR2 is LQKENI. CDR3 protein: CASSPDSSSNQPQHF. The CDR3 region has the DNA TGTGCCAGCTCACCGGACAGCTCTAGCAATCAGCCCCAGCATTTT.

This rearrangement joins TRBV28 to TRBJ2-5; D not certain. V shed 2 bases and J shed 1 base, with 5 bases lying between them. This CDR3 is built from 13 residues. Germline V lookup: CDR1 MDHEN, CDR2 SYDVKM. CDR3 in amino acids: CASSLPSQETQYF. In DNA form, the CDR3 reads TGTGCCAGCAGTTTACCATCCCAAGAGACCCAGTACTTC.

V is TRBV11-2 and J is TRBJ2-1; 8 positions match TRBD1. The CDR3 has 14 amino acids. The V and J ends lost 5 bases and 4 bases, in that order; junction bases with no gene match: 4. The germline V gene has CDR1 SGHAT and CDR2 FQNNGV. The CDR3 here is CASSTRQGYNEQFF. Here the CDR3 DNA reads TGTGCCAGCAGCACCCGACAGGGGTACAATGAGCAGTTCTTC.

The V call is TRBV11-2, the J call TRBJ2-7; 9 positions agree with TRBD2. J lost 4 bases, V lost 1 base, and 2 bases had no gene match. In germline, CDR1 is SGHAT, CDR2 FQNNGV. The CDR3 extends over 14 amino acids. The CDR3 sequence: CASSLGTSGYEQYF. In DNA form, the CDR3 reads TGTGCCAGCAGCTTAGGTACTAGCGGGTACGAGCAGTACTTC.

This chain uses TRBV5-1 with TRBJ1-2, with TRBD1 as a possible D gene (6 bases). Germline assignment: CDR1 SGHRS and CDR2 YFSETQ. The CDR3 runs to 16 residues. V lost 3 bases to trimming and J lost 4 bases, with 19 bases between them. CDR3 sequence (DNA): TGCGCCAGCAGCTCCAAACTTAGGACAGCCAGCTATGGCTACACCTTC. Translating it yields CASSSKLRTASYGYTF.

The V gene is TRBV2, the J gene TRBJ2-4; D is unresolved. In germline, CDR1 is SNHLY, CDR2 FYNNEI. The CDR3 spans 15 residues. V shed 2 bases and J shed 3 bases, with 11 bases lying between them. The CDR3 is CASSEIRSGKNIQYF. The CDR3 DNA is TGTGCCAGCAGTGAAATCAGGAGTGGCAAAAACATTCAGTACTTC.

The count of this clone is one. Its ends do not fully match the called genes, so a read error is possible. The chain uses TRBV6-1 and TRBJ2-7, with no clear D. Germline CDR1 reads MNHNS; CDR2 reads SASEGT. The CDR3 runs to 15 residues. The CDR3 protein is CASRENHISSYVQYF. The CDR3, as DNA: TGTGCCAGCAGGGAAAACCATATCAGCTCGTACGTGCAGTACTTC.

The chain combines TRBV2 with TRBJ2-3, with TRBD1 identical over 8 bases. The J segment lost 5 bases and the V segment lost 7 bases, leaving 5 bases of the junction unmatched. CDR3 length equals 13 residues. CDR1 and CDR2 from the germline V gene are SNHLY and FYNNEI. Here the CDR3 reads CASTQDREDTQYF. DNA of the CDR3: TGTGCCAGCACCCAGGACAGGGAAGATACGCAGTATTTT. The full variable domain, its missing parts supplied by reference TRBV2 and TRBJ2-3, is EPEVTQTPSHQVTQMGQEVILRCVPISNHLYFYWYRQILGQKVEFLVSFYNNEISEKSEIFDDQFSVERPDGSNFTLKIRSTKLEDSAMYFCASTQDREDTQYFGPGTRLTVL.

In its sample, this clone was seen a few times. The rearrangement joins TRBV5-1 to TRBJ2-2; 7 bases agree with TRBD1. Germline CDR1 is SGHRS and CDR2 is YFSETQ. Trimming at V came to 3 bases and at J to 1 base, leaving 3 bases not matched to a gene. The CDR3 covers 15 residues. CDR3 amino acids: CASSSGQRNTGELFF. The CDR3 DNA is TGCGCCAGCAGCTCGGGACAGAGGAACACCGGGGAGCTGTTTTTT.

By sample fraction, this clone is medium-sized. This chain joins TRBV4-2 and TRBJ1-6, with D maybe TRBD1 (5 bases). Germline V gene sequence: CDR1 LGHNA, CDR2 YNFKEQ. The CDR3 totals 14 residues. Trimming cost V 0 bases and J 6 bases, with 6 bases left between them. CDR3: CASSQDGANSPLHF. The CDR3 region has the DNA TGTGCCAGCAGCCAAGACGGGGCTAATTCACCCCTCCACTTT.

This chain links TRBV7-6 with TRBJ2-1; D unclear. V was cut by 5 bases and J by 6 bases, with 11 bases left in between. The CDR3 extends over 13 amino acids. In germline, CDR1 is SGHVS, CDR2 FNYEAQ. For the CDR3, the DNA is TGTGCCAGCAGCATCCTAAGAGGCAATGAGCAGTTCTTC. Protein product: CASSILRGNEQFF.

This chain's CDR3 is CASSLEKGAIITEAFF. The CDR3 nucleotides are TGCGCCAGCAGCTTGGAAAAGGGGGCGATCATCACTGAAGCTTTCTTT. The genes are TRBV5-1 and TRBJ1-1, with 7 bases matching TRBD1. CDR1 and CDR2 (germline): SGHRS, YFSETQ. The CDR3 covers 16 residues. The trim removed 0 bases at V and 4 bases at J, leaving 9 bases unmatched.

The DNA for the CDR3 is TGTGCCAGCTCACCACTATCGGGACAGGAGAACACTGAAGCTTTCTTT. The encoded protein is CASSPLSGQENTEAFF. The J gene is TRBJ1-1, the V gene TRBV18, with TRBD1 matching over 8 bases. The CDR3 is made up of 16 amino acids. The V segment lost 1 base and the J segment 1 base; nucleotides outside the gene matches: 5. The germline CDR1 and CDR2 sequences are KGHSH and LQKENI.

Remarks on this clone: Other DNA sequences in this specimen translate into the identical CDR3. The gene calls are TRBV5-6 and TRBJ1-2; 10 nucleotides match TRBD1. The germline gives CDR1 SGHDT, CDR2 YYEEEE. Trimming at V came to 0 bases and at J to 5 bases, leaving 1 base not matched to a gene. This CDR3 has 14 amino acids. The CDR3 DNA sequence: TGTGCCAGCAGCTTGGGGACAGGGGGTTATGGCTACACCTTC. Protein: CASSLGTGGYGYTF.

This clone appeared once. The chain couples TRBV27 to TRBJ2-7, with 7 bases identical to TRBD1. V shed 8 bases, J shed 2 bases, and the junction held 9 bases outside the gene matches. Germline values: CDR1 MNHEY, CDR2 SMNVEV (reference sequence). This CDR3 comprises 14 residues. CDR3 loop: CASSLDRFTYEQYF. The CDR3 region has the DNA TGTGCCAGCTCCCTGGACAGGTTTACCTACGAGCAGTACTTC.

The chain couples TRBV5-1 to TRBJ2-3, with 7 bases that match TRBD2. CDR1 and CDR2 (germline): SGHRS, YFSETQ. V gave up 0 bases and J gave up 1 base; unmatched junction bases: 2. The CDR3 has 15 amino acids. CDR3 nucleotide sequence: TGCGCCAGCAGCTTGGCTAGCGGACGCACAGATACGCAGTATTTT. Translated: CASSLASGRTDTQYF.

The V call is TRBV9, the J call TRBJ1-1, with 7 bases fitting TRBD1. Germline values: CDR1 SGDLS, CDR2 YYNGEE. After removal of 1 base from V and 3 bases from J, the junction contained 3 bases not matched to a gene. CDR3 length equals 14 residues. The CDR3 is CASSVLQGDTEAFF. In nucleotides, the CDR3 is TGTGCCAGCAGCGTATTGCAGGGGGACACTGAAGCTTTCTTT. The complete variable domain, with remaining parts taken from reference TRBV9 and TRBJ1-1, reads DSGVTQTPKHLITATGQRVTLRCSPRSGDLSVYWYQQSLDQGLQFLIQYYNGEERAKGNILERFSAQQFPDLHSELNLSSLELGDSALYFCASSVLQGDTEAFFGQGTRLTVV.

The chain joins TRBV6-6 to TRBJ1-3, with 8 positions matching TRBD1. The germline CDR1 and CDR2 sequences are MNHNY and SVGAGI (reference sequence). The V gene end was trimmed by 7 bases and the J gene end by 3 bases; junction bases not matched to a gene: 11. CDR3 length: 16 residues. As DNA, the CDR3 is TGTGCCAGCAAGGGGTTTCAGGGGGCCGATGGAAACACCATATATTTT. This gives the protein CASKGFQGADGNTIYF.

The genes are TRBV6-6 and TRBJ1-2, with a weak D call TRBD1 (6 bases). V lost 7 bases, J lost 7 bases, and 19 bases lay in between. The CDR3 is made up of 14 amino acids. Germline loops: CDR1 MNHNY, CDR2 SVGAGI (reference sequence). CDR3 protein: CASTIGGGAGGYTF. For the CDR3, the DNA is TGTGCCAGCACCATTGGGGGGGGCGCGGGTGGCTACACCTTC.

This rearrangement joins TRBV10-2 to TRBJ2-3; D gene uncertain. CDR3 length: 13 amino acids. V lost 0 bases and J lost 4, with 5 bases in between. Germline-derived CDR1 and CDR2 are WSHSY and SAAADI. CDR3 loop: CASSESRSDTQYF. The CDR3 region has the DNA TGCGCCAGCAGTGAGTCAAGGTCAGATACGCAGTATTTT.

The chain combines TRBV19 with TRBJ2-1; 7 positions match TRBD2. The CDR3 covers 20 residues. The V gene's germline CDR1 is LNHDA and CDR2 SQIVND (reference sequence). Trimming cost V 0 bases and J 2 bases; bases outside gene matches: 16. The CDR3 DNA reads as TGTGCCAGTAGTATAGACACATACCCTATAGCGGGTGGGGCCTACAATGAGCAGTTCTTC. This encodes CASSIDTYPIAGGAYNEQFF.

This rearrangement joins TRBV30 to TRBJ1-1, with D unresolved. Germline V lookup: CDR1 GTSNPN, CDR2 SVGIG (reference sequence). The CDR3 totals 12 residues. The ends were cut back, 4 bases at V and 0 bases at J, with 6 bases in the middle. The CDR3 DNA is TGTGCCTGGATCTTCATGAACACTGAAGCTTTCTTT. As protein: CAWIFMNTEAFF.

The V and J genes are TRBV7-6 and TRBJ2-5; TRBD2 matches 8 bases. Germline CDR1 reads SGHVS; CDR2 reads FNYEAQ. The CDR3 spans 17 residues. The trim removed 1 base at V and 5 bases at J, leaving 12 bases unmatched. The CDR3 is CASSLGRAGRVGETQYF. DNA for the CDR3: TGTGCCAGCAGCTTAGGTCGGGCCGGGAGGGTTGGGGAGACCCAGTACTTC.

This rearrangement joins TRBV27 to TRBJ1-2, with D possibly being TRBD1 (6 bases). In germline, CDR1 is MNHEY, CDR2 SMNVEV (reference sequence). This CDR3 comprises 17 residues. Between the trimmed V and J ends, which lost 6 bases and 0 bases, there was a span of 20 bases. In nucleotides, the CDR3 is TGTGCCAGCAGGCCGGGGGGAGGGGGTTTAGCTAACTATGGCTACACCTTC. Protein: CASRPGGGGLANYGYTF.

The chain is built from TRBV10-3 and TRBJ1-6; no clear D gene. The CDR3 totals 11 residues. Germline V lookup: CDR1 ENHRY, CDR2 SYGVKD. Deletions cut 3 bases from V and 16 bases from J, with 10 bases between. The CDR3 spells CAISDGQALHF. The DNA of the CDR3 is TGTGCCATCAGTGACGGGCAGGCACTCCACTTT.

This clone was counted only a few times. The genes are TRBV5-1 and TRBJ2-2, with D possibly matching TRBD2 (5 bases). CDR3 size: 15 residues. Per the germline V gene, CDR1 is SGHRS and CDR2 is YFSETQ. The V end was cut by 0 bases, the J end by 1 base, with 7 bases between. For the CDR3, the DNA is TGCGCCAGCAGCTTGGATGCGGGGAACACCGGGGAGCTGTTTTTT. Amino acids: CASSLDAGNTGELFF.

This chain joins TRBV7-2 and TRBJ2-5; D is possibly TRBD1 (6 bases). The CDR3 consists of 12 residues. V shed 6 bases and J shed 5 bases, with 10 bases lying between them. The germline V gene encodes CDR1 SGHTA and CDR2 FQGNSA. The CDR3 loop reads CASSMRGETQYF. The DNA for the CDR3 is TGTGCCAGCAGTATGAGGGGGGAGACCCAGTACTTC.

This chain connects TRBV29-1 to TRBJ1-1; D remains ambiguous. The V gene lost 1 base and the J gene lost 5 bases, with 8 bases spanning the gap. CDR1 and CDR2 (germline): SQVTM, ANQGSEA. This CDR3 region has 12 residues. CDR3 bases: TGCAGCGTTGAAGGGTCAGGAACTGAAGCTTTCTTT. Translating gives CSVEGSGTEAFF. The full variable domain, with the rest looked up from reference TRBV29-1 and TRBJ1-1, is SAVISQKPSRDICQRGTSLTIQCQVDSQVTMMFWYRQQPGQSLTLIATANQGSEATYESGFVIDKFPISRPNLTFSTLTVSNMSPEDSSIYLCSVEGSGTEAFFGQGTRLTVV.

This clone was picked up a small number of times. The V and J genes are TRBV5-4 and TRBJ1-4; perhaps TRBD1 as D (5 bases). Trimming pared 0 bases from V and 8 bases from J, leaving 14 bases between. The CDR3 spans 15 residues. Germline V gives CDR1 SGHNT, CDR2 YYREEE (reference sequence). CDR3 DNA sequence: TGTGCCAGCAGCTTGGCGGGGGGAAATCGAGAAAAACTGTTTTTT. Residues: CASSLAGGNREKLFF.